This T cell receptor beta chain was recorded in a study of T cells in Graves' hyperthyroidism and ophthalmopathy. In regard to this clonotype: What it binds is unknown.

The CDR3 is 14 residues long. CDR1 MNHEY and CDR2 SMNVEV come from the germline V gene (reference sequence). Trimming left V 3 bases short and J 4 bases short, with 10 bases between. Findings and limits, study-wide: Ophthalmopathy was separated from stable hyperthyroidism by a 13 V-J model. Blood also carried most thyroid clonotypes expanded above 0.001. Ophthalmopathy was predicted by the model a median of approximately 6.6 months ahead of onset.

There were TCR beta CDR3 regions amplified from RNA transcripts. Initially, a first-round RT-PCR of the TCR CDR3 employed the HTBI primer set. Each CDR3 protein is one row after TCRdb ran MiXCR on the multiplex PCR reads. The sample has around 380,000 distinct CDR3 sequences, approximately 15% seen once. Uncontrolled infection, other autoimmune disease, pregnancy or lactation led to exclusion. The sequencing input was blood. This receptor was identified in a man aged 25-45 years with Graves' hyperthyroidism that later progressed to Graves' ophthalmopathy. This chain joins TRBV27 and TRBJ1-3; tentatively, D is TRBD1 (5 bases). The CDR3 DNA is TGTGCCAGCAGTTTGGGGGTGGGAGGAAACACCATATATTTT. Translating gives CASSLGVGGNTIYF.